These 10 T cell receptor beta chains share one sample of origin, sequenced in a study of CD8+ T cells in alopecia areata. Reverse transcribed after extraction, RNA yielded cDNA as the sequencing template. Repertoires were generated with immunoSEQ multiplex PCR, while TCRdb's copy carries only in-frame clones and drops some. The sample includes 130,000 to 150,000 clones, 45% to 60% of them seen just once. The sequencing used CD4+ T cells sorted from blood, collected at week 0. These receptors originate from a human donor with alopecia areata.

The rearrangement uses TRBV11-2 and TRBJ1-1; D gene ambiguous. Germline V lookup: CDR1 SGHAT, CDR2 FQNNGV. V dropped 2 bases and J dropped 11 bases, with 15 bases sitting between them. The CDR3 totals 13 residues. The CDR3 bases are TGTGCCAGCAGCTTATATCGGGCAGACTGGGCTTTCTTT. This codes for CASSLYRADWAFF.

The chain carries TRBV30 and TRBJ1-1, with D possibly TRBD1 on 6 matching bases. Germline assignment: CDR1 GTSNPN and CDR2 SVGIG (reference sequence). This CDR3 comprises 14 residues. V was pared by 3 bases and J by 1 base, with 12 bases between. The CDR3 reads CAWSSGTPNTEAFF. CDR3 DNA: TGTGCCTGGAGCTCCGGGACACCGAACACTGAAGCTTTCTTT.

This clone was counted only a few times. The V and J genes are TRBV30 and TRBJ2-1; no reliable D call. The germline V and J ends were trimmed by 3 bases and 7 bases, with 10 bases remaining between them. The CDR3 covers 12 residues. From germline, CDR1 is GTSNPN and CDR2 SVGIG (reference sequence). The CDR3 is CAWRKGRNEQFF. CDR3 nucleotide sequence: TGTGCCTGGAGGAAGGGTAGGAATGAGCAGTTCTTC.

This chain links TRBV9 with TRBJ2-1; the match to TRBD1 covers 7 bases. The J segment lost 5 bases and the V segment lost 3 bases, leaving 2 bases of the junction unmatched. The CDR3 has 13 residues. In germline, CDR1 is SGDLS, CDR2 YYNGEE. The chain's CDR3 is CASSGQGDNEQFF. CDR3 coding DNA: TGTGCCAGCAGCGGACAGGGCGACAATGAGCAGTTCTTC. Full variable domain (rest looked up from reference TRBV9 and TRBJ2-1): DSGVTQTPKHLITATGQRVTLRCSPRSGDLSVYWYQQSLDQGLQFLIQYYNGEERAKGNILERFSAQQFPDLHSELNLSSLELGDSALYFCASSGQGDNEQFFGPGTRLTVL.

The chain links TRBV30 to TRBJ2-1; the match to TRBD1 covers 7 bases. Germline CDR1 is GTSNPN and CDR2 is SVGIG (reference sequence). This CDR3 is 12 amino acids long. Losses at the gene ends were 5 bases for V and 3 bases for J; bases not matched to a gene: 1. The CDR3, as DNA: TGTGCCTGGGACAGGGACTACAATGAGCAGTTCTTC. It translates to CAWDRDYNEQFF. The entire variable domain, with the rest obtained from reference TRBV30 and TRBJ2-1, is as follows: SQTIHQWPATLVQPVGSPLSLECTVEGTSNPNLYWYRQAAGRGLQLLFYSVGIGQISSEVPQNLSASRPQDRQFILSSKKLLLSDSGFYLCAWDRDYNEQFFGPGTRLTVL.

The V call is TRBV30, the J call TRBJ1-5; D call uncertain. The germline V gene encodes CDR1 GTSNPN and CDR2 SVGIG (reference sequence). V dropped 0 bases and J dropped 4 bases, with 7 bases sitting between them. This CDR3 spans 13 amino acids. The chain's CDR3 is CAWSVYRNQPQHF. For the CDR3, the DNA is TGTGCCTGGAGTGTATATCGAAATCAGCCCCAGCATTTT. The variable domain in full, with the rest retrieved from reference TRBV30 and TRBJ1-5, is SQTIHQWPATLVQPVGSPLSLECTVEGTSNPNLYWYRQAAGRGLQLLFYSVGIGQISSEVPQNLSASRPQDRQFILSSKKLLLSDSGFYLCAWSVYRNQPQHFGDGTRLSIL.

This clone was counted once. V is TRBV30 and J is TRBJ2-2; TRBD2 matches 11 bases. The junction had 6 bases not matched to a gene; V was cut back by 2 bases and J by 4 bases. Germline V gene sequence: CDR1 GTSNPN, CDR2 SVGIG (reference sequence). The CDR3 contains 16 residues. The CDR3 spells CAWSPLAGGFTGELFF. CDR3 nucleotides: TGTGCCTGGAGTCCCCTAGCGGGAGGTTTCACCGGGGAGCTGTTTTTT.

The gene calls are TRBV7-2 and TRBJ2-2; perhaps TRBD2 as D (5 bases). From germline, CDR1 is SGHTA and CDR2 FQGNSA. This CDR3 is 13 amino acids long. Trimming took 3 bases from V and 3 from J, leaving 5 bases between them. CDR3 residues: CASSLDYTGELFF. The CDR3 DNA sequence: TGTGCCAGCAGCTTGGACTACACCGGGGAGCTGTTTTTT.

This clone was seen a few times. The chain uses TRBV29-1 and TRBJ2-1; a weak D match, TRBD1 (6 bases). Trimming took 0 bases from V and 9 from J, leaving 9 bases between them. Germline V gene lookup returns CDR1 SQVTM and CDR2 ANQGSEA. The CDR3 contains 12 residues. CDR3 sequence: CSVEETTGEQFF. The CDR3 DNA reads as TGCAGCGTTGAAGAAACGACAGGTGAGCAGTTCTTC.

This clone has a handful of counts. The chain links TRBV7-2 to TRBJ2-4; 7 bases align to TRBD2. The CDR3 is 14 residues long. Losses at the gene ends were 6 bases for V and 6 bases for J; bases not matched to a gene: 8. CDR1 and CDR2 (germline): SGHTA, FQGNSA. The CDR3 protein is CASSETSATNIQYF. The CDR3 DNA is TGTGCCAGCAGTGAAACTAGCGCGACAAACATTCAGTACTTC.